A single sample gave rise to the 2 T cell receptor beta chains below, sequenced in a study of shared clonotypes between healthy human individuals. Only in-frame clones appear in the TCRdb table, and some are missing; sequencing was by immunoSEQ multiplex PCR. The table shows about 1,900,000 clones, with just under 95% occurring only once. CD45RO-negative CD8 cells positively selected for CCR7 made up the naive population, which excluded terminally differentiated effector memory CD45RA+ cells. Sequenced input: naive CD8+ T cells sorted from blood. These receptors were obtained from a man between 18 and 35 years old in good health.

The rearrangement links TRBV28 to TRBJ2-3, with D unresolved. Per germline, CDR1 MDHEN and CDR2 SYDVKM. Trimming left V 4 bases short and J 1 base short, with 15 bases between. The CDR3 extends over 16 amino acids. CDR3 bases: TGTGCCAGCAGTTCCAATCCCCGGGTAGGCACAGATACGCAGTATTTT. Protein: CASSSNPRVGTDTQYF.

V gene TRBV9 combines with J gene TRBJ1-2; D remains ambiguous. Germline values: CDR1 SGDLS, CDR2 YYNGEE. V lost 0 bases to trimming and J lost 3 bases, with 9 bases between them. CDR3 length: 14 amino acids. CDR3: CASSVADGYYGYTF. The CDR3 bases are TGTGCCAGCAGCGTAGCAGACGGATACTATGGCTACACCTTC. Full variable domain (outside the CDR3, taken from reference TRBV9 and TRBJ1-2): DSGVTQTPKHLITATGQRVTLRCSPRSGDLSVYWYQQSLDQGLQFLIQYYNGEERAKGNILERFSAQQFPDLHSELNLSSLELGDSALYFCASSVADGYYGYTFGSGTRLTVV.